This is a list of T cell receptor beta chains from one sample in a study of shared clonotypes between healthy human individuals. Using immunoSEQ multiplex PCR, the repertoire was profiled, and TCRdb retains in-frame clones only, with some absent. The sample contains over 2 million clones, about 95% of which appear only once. The specimen was naive CD8+ T cells sorted from blood. The receptors here all came from a man between 18 and 29 years old in good health. Both conserved end residues are part of each CDR3. A D gene is named only where the DNA matches it firmly. Clone size is shown for a subset of rows, as once, few, many or a class of expanded clone.

abundance	d_gene	v_gene	j_gene	CDR3aa	CDR3nt
NA	NA	TRBV6-9	TRBJ2-5	CASSRPPGTRPETQYF	TGTGCCAGCAGCCGCCCCCCCGGGACAAGGCCCGAGACCCAGTACTTC
NA	TRBD1	TRBV19	TRBJ2-2	CASQTGSNTGELFF	TGTGCCAGTCAGACAGGGTCGAACACCGGGGAGCTGTTTTTT
NA	TRBD1	TRBV6-5	TRBJ2-7	CASSWTGGHEQYF	TGTGCCAGCAGTTGGACAGGGGGCCACGAGCAGTACTTC
NA	TRBD1	TRBV5-4	TRBJ2-1	CASSLRTGGDEQFF	TGTGCCAGCAGCTTGAGGACAGGGGGAGATGAGCAGTTCTTC
once	TRBD2	TRBV30	TRBJ2-1	CAWSERNSGRSYNEQFF	TGTGCCTGGAGTGAAAGAAATAGCGGGAGGTCGTACAATGAGCAGTTCTTC
NA	NA	TRBV7-9	TRBJ1-1	CASRPDLNTEAFF	TGTGCCAGCAGACCCGACTTGAACACTGAAGCTTTCTTT
NA	NA	TRBV13	TRBJ2-5	CASSSRGLPRETQYF	TGTGCCAGCAGCTCCCGGGGCCTACCCCGGGAGACCCAGTACTTC
once	TRBD2	TRBV28	TRBJ2-2	CASSFKIAGGGVGELFF	TGTGCCAGCAGTTTTAAAATCGCGGGGGGAGGCGTCGGGGAGCTGTTTTTT
few	TRBD1	TRBV7-3	TRBJ2-3	CASSLGGQSTDTQYF	TGTGCCAGCAGCTTAGGGGGACAGAGCACAGATACGCAGTATTTT
NA	NA	TRBV13	TRBJ1-2	CASSLGADYGYTF	TGTGCCAGCAGCTTAGGGGCGGACTATGGCTACACCTTC
NA	NA	TRBV5-6	TRBJ1-4	CASSLVGTNEKLFF	TGTGCCAGCAGCTTGGTAGGAACTAATGAAAAACTGTTTTTT
NA	TRBD2	TRBV19	TRBJ2-5	CASTGTSGYQETQYF	TGTGCCAGTACCGGGACTAGCGGGTACCAAGAGACCCAGTACTTC
NA	TRBD2	TRBV19	TRBJ2-3	CASSLAPGLAGPTDTQYF	TGTGCCAGTAGTTTGGCCCCCGGACTAGCGGGACCCACAGATACGCAGTATTTT
NA	NA	TRBV11-2	TRBJ1-3	CASSFRTGPIGRGNTIYF	TGTGCCAGCAGCTTCAGAACCGGGCCGATAGGACGCGGAAACACCATATATTTT
NA	TRBD1	TRBV2	TRBJ2-7	CASSPGTASSYEQYF	TGTGCCAGCAGTCCCGGGACAGCCAGCTCCTACGAGCAGTACTTC
NA	NA	TRBV27	TRBJ2-7	CASSLNGPYEQYF	TGTGCCAGCAGTTTAAACGGACCCTACGAGCAGTACTTC